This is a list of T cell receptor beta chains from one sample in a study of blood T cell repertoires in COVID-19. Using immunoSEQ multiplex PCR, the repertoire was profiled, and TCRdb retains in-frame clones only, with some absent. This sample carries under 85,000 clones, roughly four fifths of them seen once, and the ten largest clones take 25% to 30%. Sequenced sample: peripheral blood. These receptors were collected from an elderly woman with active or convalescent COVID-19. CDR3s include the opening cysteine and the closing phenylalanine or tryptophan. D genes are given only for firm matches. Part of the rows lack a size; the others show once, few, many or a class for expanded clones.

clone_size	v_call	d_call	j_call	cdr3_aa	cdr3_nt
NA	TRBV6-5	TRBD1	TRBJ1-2	CASSITGQGSGGYTF	TGTGCCAGCAGCATAACGGGACAGGGTTCGGGCGGCTACACCTTC
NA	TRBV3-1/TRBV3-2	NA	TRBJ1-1	CASSWGDKGTEAFF	TGTGCCAGCAGCTGGGGGGATAAAGGCACTGAAGCTTTCTTT
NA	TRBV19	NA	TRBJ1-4	CASSSPNEKLFF	TGTGCCAGTAGTTCCCCGAATGAAAAACTGTTTTTT
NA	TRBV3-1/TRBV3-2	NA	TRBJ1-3	CASSQDSSGNTIYF	TGTGCCAGCAGCCAAGACAGCTCTGGAAACACCATATATTTT
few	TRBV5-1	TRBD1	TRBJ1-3	CASSFDRAPGNTIYF	TGCGCCAGCAGCTTCGACAGGGCCCCTGGAAACACCATATATTTT
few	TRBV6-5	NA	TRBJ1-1	CASSRGREAFF	TGTGCCAGCAGCCGGGGAAGGGAAGCTTTCTTT
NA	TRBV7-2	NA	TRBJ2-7	CASSLTVTYEQYF	TGTGCCAGCAGCCTGACAGTTACCTACGAGCAGTACTTC
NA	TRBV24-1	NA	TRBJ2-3	CATSDPGPGGRDTQYF	TGTGCCACCAGTGATCCGGGACCTGGGGGGAGGGATACGCAGTATTTT
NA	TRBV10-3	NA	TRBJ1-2	CAISEGALGLNYGYTF	TGTGCCATCAGCGAAGGCGCGCTAGGCCTTAACTATGGCTACACCTTC
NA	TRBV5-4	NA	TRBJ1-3	CASSLDRIGNTIYF	TGTGCCAGCAGCCTAGACAGAATTGGAAACACCATATATTTT
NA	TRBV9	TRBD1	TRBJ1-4	CASSVSRDSNLGTNEKLFF	TGTGCCAGCAGCGTAAGTCGGGACAGCAACTTGGGCACTAATGAAAAACTGTTTTTT
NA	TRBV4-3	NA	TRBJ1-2	CASSQDFSLPSGGYTF	TGCGCCAGCAGCCAAGATTTCTCACTTCCCTCAGGGGGCTACACCTTC
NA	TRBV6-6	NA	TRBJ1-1	CASSPNGNTEAFF	TGTGCCAGCAGCCCAAACGGGAACACTGAAGCTTTCTTT
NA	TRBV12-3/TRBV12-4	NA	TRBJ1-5	CASSKLGNQPQHF	TGTGCCAGCAGTAAGCTGGGCAATCAGCCCCAGCATTTT
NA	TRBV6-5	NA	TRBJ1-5	CASSKGWDSNQPQHF	TGTGCCAGCAGTAAGGGGTGGGATAGCAATCAGCCCCAGCATTTT
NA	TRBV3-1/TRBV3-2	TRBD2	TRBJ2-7	CASSRPGLAGNEQYF	TGTGCCAGCAGCCGACCGGGACTAGCGGGTAACGAGCAGTACTTC
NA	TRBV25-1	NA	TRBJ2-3	CASTIGGGSTDTQYF	TGTGCCAGCACAATAGGGGGGGGTAGCACAGATACGCAGTATTTT
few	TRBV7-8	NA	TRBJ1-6	CASSFRAVTIRTKDSYNSPLHF	TGTGCCAGCAGCTTCAGGGCGGTTACCATCCGAACTAAAGACTCCTATAATTCACCCCTCCACTTT
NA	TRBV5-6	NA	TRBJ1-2	CASSLVGRTYYGYTF	TGTGCCAGCAGCTTGGTCGGCAGGACTTACTATGGCTACACCTTC
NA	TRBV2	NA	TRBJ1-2	CASSGQRYGYTF	TGTGCCAGCAGTGGACAACGTTATGGCTACACCTTC
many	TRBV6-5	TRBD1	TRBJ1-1	CASSYAAGGTEAFF	TGTGCCAGCAGTTACGCGGCAGGGGGCACTGAAGCTTTCTTT
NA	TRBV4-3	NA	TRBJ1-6	CASSQGATLGGSPLHF	TGCGCCAGCAGCCAAGGGGCCACTTTGGGAGGTTCACCCCTCCACTTT
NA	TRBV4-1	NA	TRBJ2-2	CASSQEEGATGELFF	TGCGCCAGCAGCCAAGAAGAAGGGGCCACCGGGGAGCTGTTTTTT
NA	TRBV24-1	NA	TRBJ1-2	CATSDSTGDYGYTF	TGTGCCACCAGTGATTCGACGGGGGACTATGGCTACACCTTC
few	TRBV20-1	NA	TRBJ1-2	CSAVGDYGYTF	TGCAGTGCGGTCGGGGACTATGGCTACACCTTC
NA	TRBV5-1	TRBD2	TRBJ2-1	CASREGLAEYNEQFF	TGCGCCAGCAGAGAGGGACTAGCGGAATACAATGAGCAGTTCTTC
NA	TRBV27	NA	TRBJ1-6	CASSIGGPSPLHF	TGTGCCAGCAGTATTGGAGGACCTTCACCCCTCCACTTT
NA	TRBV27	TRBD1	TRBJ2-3	CASMARTGSDTQYF	TGTGCCAGCATGGCGAGGACAGGGTCAGATACGCAGTATTTT
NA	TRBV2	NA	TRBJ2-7	CASGPYEQYF	TGTGCCAGCGGCCCCTACGAGCAGTACTTC
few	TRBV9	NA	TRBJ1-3	CASSVGGDRRSGNTIYF	TGTGCCAGCAGCGTAGGAGGTGACAGGCGCTCTGGAAACACCATATATTTT
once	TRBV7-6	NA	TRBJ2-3	CASSITSGTSTDTQYF	TGTGCCAGCAGCATAACCTCCGGGACAAGCACAGATACGCAGTATTTT
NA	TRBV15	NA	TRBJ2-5	CATRSGFSGETQYF	TGTGCCACCAGGTCTGGATTTTCGGGGGAGACCCAGTACTTC
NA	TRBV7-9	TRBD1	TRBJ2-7	CASSLLGGQGSYEQYF	TGTGCCAGCAGCTTACTGGGAGGACAGGGGTCCTACGAGCAGTACTTC
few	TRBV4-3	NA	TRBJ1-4	CASSRAIQGYEKLFF	TGCGCCAGCAGCCGCGCCATCCAGGGATATGAAAAACTGTTTTTT
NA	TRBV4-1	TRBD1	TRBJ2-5	CASSQAGGEYQETQYF	TGCGCCAGCAGCCAAGCAGGGGGAGAGTACCAAGAGACCCAGTACTTC
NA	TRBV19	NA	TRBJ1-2	CASRSRAGGADYGYTF	TGTGCCAGTAGAAGCCGAGCCGGGGGGGCTGACTATGGCTACACCTTC
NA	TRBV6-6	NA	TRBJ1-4	CASGAIATNEKLFF	TGTGCCAGCGGGGCAATCGCAACTAATGAAAAACTGTTTTTT
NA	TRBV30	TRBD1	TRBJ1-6	CAWTVGGTGGRSPLHF	TGTGCCTGGACCGTTGGTGGGACAGGGGGTCGATCACCCCTCCACTTT
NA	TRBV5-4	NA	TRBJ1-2	CASSLGSNLGGYTF	TGTGCCAGCAGCTTGGGGAGTAATCTCGGTGGCTACACCTTC
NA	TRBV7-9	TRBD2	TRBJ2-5	CASSPIAGGKTQYF	TGTGCCAGCAGCCCCATAGCGGGGGGGAAGACCCAGTACTTC
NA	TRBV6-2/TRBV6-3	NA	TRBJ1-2	CASSYVGLLGDQPYGYTF	TGTGCCAGCAGTTACGTGGGGCTTTTAGGAGACCAACCTTATGGCTACACCTTC
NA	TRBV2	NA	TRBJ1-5	CASSVQVEQPQHF	TGTGCCAGCAGTGTACAGGTCGAGCAGCCCCAGCATTTT
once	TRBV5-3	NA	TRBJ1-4	CARSRSGSGNEKLFF	TGTGCCAGAAGCCGGTCGGGCAGCGGGAATGAAAAACTGTTTTTT
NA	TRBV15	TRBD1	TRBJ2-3	CATSRDRPGGEDTQYF	TGTGCCACCAGCAGAGATCGGCCAGGGGGCGAGGATACGCAGTATTTT
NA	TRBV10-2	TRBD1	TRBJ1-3	CASRTAGTGSGNTIYF	TGCGCCAGCAGAACGGCCGGGACAGGGTCTGGAAACACCATATATTTT
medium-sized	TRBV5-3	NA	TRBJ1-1	CARSCQWDNSPWKDTEAFF	TGTGCCAGAAGCTGTCAGTGGGACAACTCACCTTGGAAGGACACTGAAGCTTTCTTT
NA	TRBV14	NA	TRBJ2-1	CASSPDSSFYNEQFF	TGTGCCAGCAGCCCCGACAGTTCCTTCTACAATGAGCAGTTCTTC
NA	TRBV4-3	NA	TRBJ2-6	CASSQESAGANVLTF	TGCGCCAGCAGCCAAGAATCTGCTGGGGCCAACGTCCTGACTTTC
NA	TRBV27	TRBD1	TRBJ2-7	CASSSGGEGEQYF	TGTGCCAGCAGTTCAGGGGGCGAAGGCGAGCAGTACTTC
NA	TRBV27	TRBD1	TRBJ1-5	CASSPAGTVNQPQHF	TGTGCCAGCAGTCCGGCCGGGACAGTAAATCAGCCCCAGCATTTT
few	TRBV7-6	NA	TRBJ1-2	CASSPFFTTGSNYGYTF	TGTGCCAGCAGCCCCTTCTTTACGACAGGATCTAACTATGGCTACACCTTC
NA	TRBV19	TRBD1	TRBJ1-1	CASSFLGQGEIEAFF	TGTGCCAGTAGTTTCTTGGGGCAGGGGGAAATTGAAGCTTTCTTT
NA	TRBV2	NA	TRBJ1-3	CASSESPGGNTIYF	TGTGCCAGCAGTGAATCCCCGGGGGGAAACACCATATATTTT
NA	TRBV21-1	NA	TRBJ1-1	CASSNLGQPEAFF	TGTGCCAGCAGCAACCTCGGACAGCCCGAAGCTTTCTTT
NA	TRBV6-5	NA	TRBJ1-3	CASSYSIRGGNTIYF	TGTGCCAGCAGTTACTCGATAAGAGGAGGAAACACCATATATTTT
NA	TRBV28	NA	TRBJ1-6	CASRFTGGGQVSPLHF	TGTGCCAGCAGATTTACCGGGGGGGGGCAGGTTTCACCCCTCCACTTT
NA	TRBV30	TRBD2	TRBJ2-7	CAWSVREVGYF	TGTGCCTGGAGTGTTCGGGAGGTGGGGTACTTC
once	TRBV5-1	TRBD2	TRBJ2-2	CASSHRTSGATGELFF	TGCGCCAGCAGCCACCGGACTAGCGGGGCTACCGGGGAGCTGTTTTTT
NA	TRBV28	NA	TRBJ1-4	CASSLGGATNEKLFF	TGTGCCAGCAGTTTAGGGGGCGCAACTAATGAAAAACTGTTTTTT
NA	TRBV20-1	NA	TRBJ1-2	CSARGGIYF	TGCAGTGCCAGGGGTGGCATCTACTTC